The 10 T cell receptor beta chains below come from one sample, sequenced in a study of blood T cell repertoires in COVID-19 (TCRdb year 2020). Libraries were built with the immunoSEQ multiplex PCR assay. Here the immuneACCESS table is served through TCRdb, limited to in-frame sequences with V and J called. Missing clones are a known gap in these copies; in checked studies unresolved V genes cover under half, and the rest lacks a known reason. The sample profile shows 95,000 to 120,000 clones; roughly 80% of them were found once. The ten largest clones add up to about 1.6% of the sample. Input material: peripheral blood. These receptors were taken from a man in his fifties or sixties with acute or convalescent COVID-19.

The rearrangement joins TRBV19 to TRBJ2-3, with D maybe TRBD2 (5 bases). The CDR3 is 15 amino acids. The V gene's germline CDR1 is LNHDA and CDR2 SQIVND (reference sequence). V was clipped by 1 base and J by 2 bases, with 10 bases between them. CDR3 protein: CASSIGTGLTDTQYF. The CDR3 nucleotides are TGTGCCAGTAGTATAGGGACTGGACTCACAGATACGCAGTATTTT.

The chain links TRBV27 to TRBJ1-4, with D possibly matching TRBD1 (6 bases). V was clipped by 8 bases and J by 0 bases, with 10 bases between them. The CDR3 is made up of 14 amino acids. CDR1 and CDR2 from the germline V gene are MNHEY and SMNVEV (reference sequence). CDR3 in amino acids: CASGRTATNEKLFF. The CDR3 nucleotides read TGTGCCAGCGGACGGACAGCAACTAATGAAAAACTGTTTTTT.

The chain employs TRBV9 and TRBJ2-5; 9 bases align to TRBD1. Trimming at V came to 4 bases and at J to 4 bases, leaving 8 bases not matched to a gene. The CDR3 is 15 residues long. Germline V lookup: CDR1 SGDLS, CDR2 YYNGEE. The CDR3 region is CASSLSTGGRETQYF. The CDR3 region has the DNA TGTGCCAGCAGCCTATCGACAGGGGGGAGAGAGACCCAGTACTTC.

V and J are TRBV7-3 and TRBJ2-3, with 8 nucleotides matching TRBD2. Germline V lookup: CDR1 SGHTA, CDR2 FQGTGA. The ends lost 5 bases at V and 1 base at J; junction bases unmatched: 2. This CDR3 comprises 14 residues. CDR3 nucleotides: TGTGCCAGCAGCCCGACTAGCGGCACAGATACGCAGTATTTT. It codes for CASSPTSGTDTQYF.

This clone was observed once. This chain connects TRBV15 to TRBJ2-1; 8 bases line up with TRBD2. This CDR3 contains 15 residues. Germline V lookup: CDR1 LNHNV, CDR2 YYDKDF (reference sequence). Trimming removed 3 bases from V and 2 bases from J; junction bases left unmatched: 3. In DNA form, the CDR3 reads TGTGCCACCAGCAGCGGGGGGGCCGCCTACAATGAGCAGTTCTTC. Protein sequence: CATSSGGAAYNEQFF.

The chain links TRBV11-2 to TRBJ2-3; the D is unclear. The CDR3 extends over 16 amino acids. CDR1 is SGHAT, CDR2 FQNNGV, per germline. V was pared by 3 bases and J by 0 bases, with 13 bases between. The CDR3 bases are TGTGCCAGCAGCTTTACACAGTCTTCTAGCACAGATACGCAGTATTTT. Translated: CASSFTQSSSTDTQYF.

This chain uses TRBV5-1 with TRBJ2-7, with 7 bases that match TRBD2. The CDR3 is 12 amino acids. V was clipped by 3 bases and J by 12 bases; unmatched bases: 9. CDR1 and CDR2 (germline): SGHRS, YFSETQ. CDR3 sequence: CASSSELGGWYF. The CDR3 DNA is TGCGCCAGCAGCTCGGAATTGGGGGGGTGGTACTTC.

The genes are TRBV6-1 and TRBJ1-1, with D unclear. The CDR3 spans 14 residues. The germline V gene encodes CDR1 MNHNS and CDR2 SASEGT. With 2 bases removed from V and 4 bases from J, the gap between germline ends came to 11 bases. Here the CDR3 reads CASSESRRATEAFF. As DNA, the CDR3 is TGTGCCAGCAGTGAATCGCGGCGGGCCACTGAAGCTTTCTTT.

The chain employs TRBV5-1 and TRBJ1-1, with TRBD1 matching 7 bases. The length of the CDR3 is 14 residues. The V segment lost 2 bases and the J segment 0 bases; nucleotides outside the gene matches: 1. Germline CDR1 and CDR2: SGHRS and YFSETQ. The CDR3 DNA sequence: TGCGCCAGCAGCTTAGGGGGCATGAACACTGAAGCTTTCTTT. It codes for CASSLGGMNTEAFF.

The gene calls are TRBV14 and TRBJ2-3, with TRBD1 matching 8 bases. Germline V gives CDR1 SGHDN, CDR2 FVKESK. The CDR3 is 14 amino acids. V lost 5 bases to trimming and J lost 3 bases; unmatched junction nucleotides: 4. CDR3: CASSRNRGTDTQYF. The CDR3 region has the DNA TGTGCCAGCAGCAGAAACAGGGGGACAGATACGCAGTATTTT. Drawing the rest from reference TRBV14 and TRBJ2-3, the complete variable domain is EAGVTQFPSHSVIEKGQTVTLRCDPISGHDNLYWYRRVMGKEIKFLLHFVKESKQDESGMPNNRFLAERTGGTYSTLKVQPAELEDSGVYFCASSRNRGTDTQYFGPGTRLTVL.